This TCR beta chain stems from a study of blood T cells in healthy people across ages. The second PCR ran about 6 to 12 cycles with a sample-barcoded 5' primer and J-beta primers. TCRdb reanalysed the 5' RACE reads using MiXCR and keeps one entry per CDR3 protein. The table has hundreds of thousands of distinct CDR3 sequences, 45% to 70% seen once; the top ten hold about 26%. The receptor was isolated from a middle-aged man in good health. Specimen: blood.

The CDR3 loop reads CASSLILWDEQFF. The CDR3 nucleotides are TGTGCCAGCAGCTTAATCCTTTGGGATGAGCAGTTCTTC. This chain connects TRBV11-3 to TRBJ2-1, with D unclear. V lost 2 bases to trimming and J lost 8 bases, with 10 bases between them. This CDR3 contains 13 residues. The germline V gene has CDR1 SGHNT and CDR2 YENEEA.